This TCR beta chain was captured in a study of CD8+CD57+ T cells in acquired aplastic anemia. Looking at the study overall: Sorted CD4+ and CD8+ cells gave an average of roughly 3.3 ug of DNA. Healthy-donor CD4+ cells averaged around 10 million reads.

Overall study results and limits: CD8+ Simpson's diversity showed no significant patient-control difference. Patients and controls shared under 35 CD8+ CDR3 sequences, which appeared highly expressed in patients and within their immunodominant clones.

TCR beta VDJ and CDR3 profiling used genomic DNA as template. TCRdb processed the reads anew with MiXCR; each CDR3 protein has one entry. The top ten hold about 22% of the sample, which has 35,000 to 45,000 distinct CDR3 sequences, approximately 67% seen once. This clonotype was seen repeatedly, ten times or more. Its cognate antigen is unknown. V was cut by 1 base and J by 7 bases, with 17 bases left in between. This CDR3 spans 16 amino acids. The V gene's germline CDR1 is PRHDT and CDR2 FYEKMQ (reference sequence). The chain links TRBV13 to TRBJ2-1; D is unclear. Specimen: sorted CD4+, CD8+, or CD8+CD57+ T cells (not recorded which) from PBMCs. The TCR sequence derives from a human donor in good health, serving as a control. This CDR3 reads CASSLDPDARPNEQFF. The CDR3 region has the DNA TGTGCCAGCAGCTTAGACCCGGACGCCCGCCCAAATGAGCAGTTCTTC.